This T cell receptor (beta chain) was recorded in a study of T cells in Graves' hyperthyroidism and ophthalmopathy. Germline V gives CDR1 SGHRS, CDR2 YFSETQ. The CDR3 loop spans 17 amino acids. Between the trimmed V and J ends, which lost 4 bases and 1 base, there was a span of 20 bases. What was amplified from RNA transcripts were TCR beta CDR3 regions. In the first-round RT-PCR of the TCR CDR3, the HTBI primer set was used. TCRdb re-derived calls from the multiplex PCR reads in MiXCR, one entry per CDR3 protein. Of some 350,000 distinct CDR3 sequences in the sample, about 15% are singletons; the top ten hold under 25%. Study conclusions and caveats: Among clonotypes expanded in thyroid above 0.001, most were also found in blood. Ophthalmopathy could be told apart from stable hyperthyroidism with a 13 V-J model.

This clonotype has just a few counts. As yet, its antigen is unknown. Subjects with ophthalmopathy showed a Clinical Activity Score no lower than 3, a NOSPECS grade no lower than 4, and a duration shorter than 3 months. This chain joins TRBV5-1 and TRBJ1-2; D perhaps matches TRBD1 (5 bases). The TCR sequence derives from a woman aged 60-75 years with Graves' ophthalmopathy. The sample comprised blood. The CDR3 loop is CASSNPGPNSFNYGYTF. In DNA, the CDR3 is TGCGCCAGCAGCAACCCGGGACCCAATAGTTTTAACTATGGCTACACCTTC.